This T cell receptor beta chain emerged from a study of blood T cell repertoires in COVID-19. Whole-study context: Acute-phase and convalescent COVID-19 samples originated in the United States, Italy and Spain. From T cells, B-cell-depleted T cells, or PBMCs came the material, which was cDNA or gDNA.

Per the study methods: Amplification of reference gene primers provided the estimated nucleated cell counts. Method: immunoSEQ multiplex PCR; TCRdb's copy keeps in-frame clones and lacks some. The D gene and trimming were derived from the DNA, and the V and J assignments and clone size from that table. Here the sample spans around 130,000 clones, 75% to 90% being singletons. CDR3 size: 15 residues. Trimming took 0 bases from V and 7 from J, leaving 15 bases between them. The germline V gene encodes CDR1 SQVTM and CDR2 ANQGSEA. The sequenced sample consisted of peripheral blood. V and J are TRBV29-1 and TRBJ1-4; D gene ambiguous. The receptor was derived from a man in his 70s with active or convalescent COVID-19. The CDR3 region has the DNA TGCAGCGTTGAAGATCGCCGGGTGGTGGGTGAAAAACTGTTTTTT. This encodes CSVEDRRVVGEKLFF.